The clone carrying this TCR beta chain appeared a single time. Processing was applied to graft tissue in order to liberate intraepithelial and lamina propria lymphocytes. This table comes from immunoSEQ multiplex PCR, and its TCRdb copy is limited to in-frame clones, with some not included. The sample shows about 15,000 clones, 67% of them seen only once. There are 15 residues in the CDR3. The ends lost 3 bases at V and 10 bases at J; junction bases unmatched: 9. Looked up from germline, CDR1 is MNHNS and CDR2 is SASEGT. The data stem from a study of graft-versus-host responses after intestinal transplantation.

The source material was ileum tissue, sampled around 94 weeks after intestinal transplantation. The clonotype originates from a human patient who received an intestinal transplant, so some T cells may come from the graft donor. The genes are TRBV6-1 and TRBJ1-6; 7 nucleotides line up with TRBD1. The DNA for the CDR3 is TGTGCCAGCAGTGAGTTAACAGGGGTGAGGTCACCCCTCCACTTT. Translated, it gives CASSELTGVRSPLHF.